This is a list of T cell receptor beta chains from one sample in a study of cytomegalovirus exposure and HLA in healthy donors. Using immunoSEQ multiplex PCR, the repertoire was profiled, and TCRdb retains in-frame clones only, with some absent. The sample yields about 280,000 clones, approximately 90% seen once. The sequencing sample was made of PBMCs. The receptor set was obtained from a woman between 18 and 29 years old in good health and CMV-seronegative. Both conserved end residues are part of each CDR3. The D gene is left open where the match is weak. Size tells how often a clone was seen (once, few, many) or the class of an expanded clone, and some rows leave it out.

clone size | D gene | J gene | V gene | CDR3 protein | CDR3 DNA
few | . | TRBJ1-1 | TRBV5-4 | CASSSPGQYTEAFF | TGTGCCAGCAGCTCGCCGGGACAATACACTGAAGCTTTCTTT
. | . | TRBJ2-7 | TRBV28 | CASEVGYEQYF | TGTGCCAGCGAGGTGGGCTACGAGCAGTACTTC
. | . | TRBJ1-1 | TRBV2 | CASPTEMNTEAFF | TGTGCCAGCCCGACAGAGATGAACACTGAAGCTTTCTTT
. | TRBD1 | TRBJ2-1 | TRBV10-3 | CAISEGDRGYEQFF | TGTGCCATCAGTGAAGGGGACAGGGGATATGAGCAGTTCTTC
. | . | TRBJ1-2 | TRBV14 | CASSAVQGSNYGYTF | TGTGCCAGCAGCGCCGTCCAGGGTTCTAACTATGGCTACACCTTC
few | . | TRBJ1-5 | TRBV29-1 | CSPGGNQPQHF | TGCAGCCCCGGAGGTAATCAGCCCCAGCATTTT
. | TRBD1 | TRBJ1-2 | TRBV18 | CASLGWQGVMDGYTF | TGTGCCAGCTTGGGTTGGCAGGGGGTCATGGATGGCTACACCTTC
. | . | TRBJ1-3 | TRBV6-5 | CASSRPGVNTIYF | TGTGCCAGCAGTCGTCCGGGGGTAAACACCATATATTTT
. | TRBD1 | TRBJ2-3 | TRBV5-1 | CASSFPGQSTDTQYF | TGCGCCAGCAGCTTTCCGGGACAGAGCACAGATACGCAGTATTTT
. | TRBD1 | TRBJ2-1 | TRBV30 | CAWRGRDRGREMDEQFF | TGTGCCTGGAGAGGGCGGGACAGGGGGCGCGAGATGGATGAGCAGTTCTTC
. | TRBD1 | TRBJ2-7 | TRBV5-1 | CASSGGTGIVGEQYF | TGCGCCAGCAGCGGGGGGACAGGGATAGTGGGCGAGCAGTACTTC
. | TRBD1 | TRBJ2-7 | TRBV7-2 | CASSLGLGQTYEQYF | TGTGCCAGCAGCTTAGGGTTGGGACAGACCTACGAGCAGTACTTC
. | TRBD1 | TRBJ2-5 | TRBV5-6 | CASSLQTGRETQYF | TGTGCCAGCAGCTTGCAGACAGGGAGAGAGACCCAGTACTTC
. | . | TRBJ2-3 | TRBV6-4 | CASSDSSSDTQYF | TGTGCCAGCAGTGACTCGAGCTCGGATACGCAGTATTTT
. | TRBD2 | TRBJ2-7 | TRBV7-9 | CASSFSGSYEQYF | TGTGCCAGCAGCTTCAGCGGGAGCTACGAGCAGTACTTC
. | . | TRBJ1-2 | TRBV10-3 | CAISGQANYGYTF | TGTGCCATCAGTGGACAAGCTAACTATGGCTACACCTTC
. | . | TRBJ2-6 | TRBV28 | CASSPEVGADGANVLTF | TGTGCCAGCAGTCCGGAAGTGGGGGCTGATGGGGCCAACGTCCTGACTTTC
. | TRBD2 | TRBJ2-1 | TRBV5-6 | CASSYWTSGRSRNEQFF | TGTGCCAGCAGCTACTGGACTAGCGGGAGATCCAGGAATGAGCAGTTCTTC
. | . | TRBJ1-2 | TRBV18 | CASSREYSYGYTF | TGTGCCAGCTCGCGAGAATACAGCTATGGCTACACCTTC